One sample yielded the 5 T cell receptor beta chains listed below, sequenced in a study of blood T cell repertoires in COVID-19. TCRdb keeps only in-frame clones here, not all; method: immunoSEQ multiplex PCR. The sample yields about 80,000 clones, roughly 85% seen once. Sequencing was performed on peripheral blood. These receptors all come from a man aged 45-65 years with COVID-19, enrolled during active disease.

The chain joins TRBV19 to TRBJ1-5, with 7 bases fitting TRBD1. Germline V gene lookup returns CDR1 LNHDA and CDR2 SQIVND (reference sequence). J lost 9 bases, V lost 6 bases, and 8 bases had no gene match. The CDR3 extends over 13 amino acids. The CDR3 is CASRSYRGRPQHF. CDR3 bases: TGTGCCAGTAGGAGCTACAGGGGCCGGCCCCAGCATTTT.

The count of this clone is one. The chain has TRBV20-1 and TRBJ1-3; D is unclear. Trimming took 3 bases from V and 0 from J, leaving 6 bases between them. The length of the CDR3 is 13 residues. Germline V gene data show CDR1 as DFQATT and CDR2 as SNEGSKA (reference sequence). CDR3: CSASGLSGNTIYF. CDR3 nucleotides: TGCAGTGCTAGTGGACTCTCTGGAAACACCATATATTTT.

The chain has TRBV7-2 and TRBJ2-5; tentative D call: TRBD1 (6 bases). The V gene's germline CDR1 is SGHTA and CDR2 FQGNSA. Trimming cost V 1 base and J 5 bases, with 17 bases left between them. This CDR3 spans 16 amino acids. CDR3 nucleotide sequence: TGTGCCAGCAGCTTAGGTTACAGGGCAGGGGTTGAGACCCAGTACTTC. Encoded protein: CASSLGYRAGVETQYF.

The DNA for the CDR3 is TGTGCCAGCAGCCATAGGAACCGGGACCCCCTTCGGGAGGGCCGCAATGAGCAGTTCTTC. Translating it yields CASSHRNRDPLREGRNEQFF. The chain has TRBV14 and TRBJ2-1, with 8 bases fitting TRBD2. The CDR3 has 20 residues. Germline CDR1 and CDR2: SGHDN and FVKESK. Trimming removed 3 bases from V and 6 bases from J; junction bases left unmatched: 22.

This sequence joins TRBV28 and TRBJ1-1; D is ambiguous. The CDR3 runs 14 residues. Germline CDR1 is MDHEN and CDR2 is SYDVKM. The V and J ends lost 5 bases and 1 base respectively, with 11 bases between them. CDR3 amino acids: CASSPTRGNTEAFF. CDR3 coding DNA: TGTGCCAGCAGTCCCACCCGAGGGAACACTGAAGCTTTCTTT.